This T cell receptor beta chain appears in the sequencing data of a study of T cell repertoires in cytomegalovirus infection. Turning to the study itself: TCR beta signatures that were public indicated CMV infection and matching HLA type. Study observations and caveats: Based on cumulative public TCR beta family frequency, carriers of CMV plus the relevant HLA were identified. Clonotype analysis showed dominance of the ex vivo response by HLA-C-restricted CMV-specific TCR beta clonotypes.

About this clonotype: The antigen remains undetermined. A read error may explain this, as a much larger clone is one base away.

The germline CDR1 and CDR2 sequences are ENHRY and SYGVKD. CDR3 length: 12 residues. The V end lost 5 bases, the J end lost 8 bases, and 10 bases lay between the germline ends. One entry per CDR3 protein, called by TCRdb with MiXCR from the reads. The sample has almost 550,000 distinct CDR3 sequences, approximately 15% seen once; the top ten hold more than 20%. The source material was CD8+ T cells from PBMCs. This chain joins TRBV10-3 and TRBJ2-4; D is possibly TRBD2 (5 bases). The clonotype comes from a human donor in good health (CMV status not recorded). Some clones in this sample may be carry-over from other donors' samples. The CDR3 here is CAISNLEDIQYF. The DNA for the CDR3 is TGTGCCATCAGTAACCTGGAGGACATTCAGTACTTC.